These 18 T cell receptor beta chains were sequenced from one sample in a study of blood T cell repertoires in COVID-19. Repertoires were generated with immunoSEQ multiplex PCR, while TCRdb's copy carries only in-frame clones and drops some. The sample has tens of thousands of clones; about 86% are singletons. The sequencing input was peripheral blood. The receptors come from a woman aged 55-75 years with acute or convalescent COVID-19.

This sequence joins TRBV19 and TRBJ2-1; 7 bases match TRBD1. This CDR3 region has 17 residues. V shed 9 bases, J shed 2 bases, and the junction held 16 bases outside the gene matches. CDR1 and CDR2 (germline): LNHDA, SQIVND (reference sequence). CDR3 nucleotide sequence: TGTGCCAGCCGACGAGGGGGCGCCGGGAATACCTACAATGAGCAGTTCTTC. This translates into CASRRGGAGNTYNEQFF.

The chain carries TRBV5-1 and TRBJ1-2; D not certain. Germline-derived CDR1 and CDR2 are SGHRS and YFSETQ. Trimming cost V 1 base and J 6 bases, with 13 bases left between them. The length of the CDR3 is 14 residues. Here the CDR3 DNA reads TGCGCCAGCAGCTTGTTGGGCAGGATGGATGGCTACACCTTC. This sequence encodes CASSLLGRMDGYTF.

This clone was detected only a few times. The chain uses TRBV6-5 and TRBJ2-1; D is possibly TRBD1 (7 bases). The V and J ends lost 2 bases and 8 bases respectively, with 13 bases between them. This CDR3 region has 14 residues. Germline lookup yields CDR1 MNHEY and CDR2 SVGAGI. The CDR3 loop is CASSYGGGGDEQFF. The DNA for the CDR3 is TGTGCCAGCAGTTACGGAGGGGGCGGGGATGAGCAGTTCTTC.

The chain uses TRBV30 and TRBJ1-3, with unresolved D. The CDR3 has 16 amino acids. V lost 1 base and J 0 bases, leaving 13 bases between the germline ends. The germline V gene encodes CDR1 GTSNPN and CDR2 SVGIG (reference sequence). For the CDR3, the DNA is TGTGCCTGGAGTGGGGAGTCCCCGAGCTCTGGAAACACCATATATTTT. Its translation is CAWSGESPSSGNTIYF.

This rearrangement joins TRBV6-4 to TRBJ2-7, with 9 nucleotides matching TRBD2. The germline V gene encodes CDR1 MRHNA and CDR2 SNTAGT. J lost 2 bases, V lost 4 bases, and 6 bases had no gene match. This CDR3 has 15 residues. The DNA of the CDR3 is TGTGCCAGCAGTGTCATAGCGGGAGAAGCCTACGAGCAGTACTTC. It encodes CASSVIAGEAYEQYF.

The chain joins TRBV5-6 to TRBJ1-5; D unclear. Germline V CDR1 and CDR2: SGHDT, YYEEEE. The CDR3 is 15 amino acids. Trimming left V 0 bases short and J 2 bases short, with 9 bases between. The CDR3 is CASSLGASRNQPQHF. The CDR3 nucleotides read TGTGCCAGCAGCTTGGGAGCAAGCCGCAATCAGCCCCAGCATTTT.

CDR3 amino acids: CASSLTGTSYSGYTF. CDR3 DNA: TGTGCCAGCAGCTTAACCGGGACTTCCTACTCCGGCTACACCTTC. J is TRBJ1-2 and V is TRBV7-3, with a possible D match to TRBD1 (5 bases). Germline-derived CDR1 and CDR2 are SGHTA and FQGTGA. V lost 0 bases and J lost 8, with 16 bases in between. The CDR3 runs 15 residues.

For the CDR3, the DNA is TGTGCCAGCAAGAAACAGGGACAGGTACAAGAGACCCAGTACTTC. Protein sequence: CASKKQGQVQETQYF. The genes are TRBV2 and TRBJ2-5, with 8 bases fitting TRBD1. Germline V gene sequence: CDR1 SNHLY, CDR2 FYNNEI. V lost 7 bases, J lost 2 bases, and 9 bases stayed unmatched. The length of the CDR3 is 15 residues.

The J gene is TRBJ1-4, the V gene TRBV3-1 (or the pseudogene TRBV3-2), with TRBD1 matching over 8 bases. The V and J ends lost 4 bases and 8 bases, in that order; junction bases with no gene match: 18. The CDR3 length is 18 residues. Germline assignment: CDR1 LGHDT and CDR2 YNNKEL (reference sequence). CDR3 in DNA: TGTGCCAGCAGCCCCATAATTGGTCATGGACAGGGCGAGGAAAAACTGTTTTTT. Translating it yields CASSPIIGHGQGEEKLFF.

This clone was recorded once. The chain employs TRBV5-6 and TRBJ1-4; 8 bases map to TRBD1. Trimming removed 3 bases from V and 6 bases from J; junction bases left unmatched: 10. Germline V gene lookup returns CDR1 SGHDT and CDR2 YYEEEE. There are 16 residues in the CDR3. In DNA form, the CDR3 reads TGTGCCAGCAGCTCTCTACACACGGACAGGGATGAAAAACTGTTTTTT. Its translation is CASSSLHTDRDEKLFF.

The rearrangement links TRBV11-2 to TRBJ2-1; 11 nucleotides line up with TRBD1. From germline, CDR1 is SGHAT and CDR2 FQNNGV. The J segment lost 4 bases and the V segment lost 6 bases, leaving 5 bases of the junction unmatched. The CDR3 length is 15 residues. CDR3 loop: CASSLGQGAYNEQFF. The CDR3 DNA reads TGTGCCAGCAGTCTAGGACAGGGGGCTTACAATGAGCAGTTCTTC.

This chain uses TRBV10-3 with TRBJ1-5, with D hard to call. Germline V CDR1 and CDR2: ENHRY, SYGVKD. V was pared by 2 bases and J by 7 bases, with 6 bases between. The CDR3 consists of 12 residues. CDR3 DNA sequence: TGTGCCATCAGTGAGGTTCGGCAGCCCCAGCATTTT. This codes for CAISEVRQPQHF.

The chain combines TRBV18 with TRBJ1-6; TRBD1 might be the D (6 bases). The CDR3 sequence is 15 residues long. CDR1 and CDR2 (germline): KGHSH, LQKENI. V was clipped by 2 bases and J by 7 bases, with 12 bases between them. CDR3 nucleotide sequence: TGTGCCAGCTCACCAGTGAGGACAGAGAATTCACCCCTCCACTTT. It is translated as CASSPVRTENSPLHF.

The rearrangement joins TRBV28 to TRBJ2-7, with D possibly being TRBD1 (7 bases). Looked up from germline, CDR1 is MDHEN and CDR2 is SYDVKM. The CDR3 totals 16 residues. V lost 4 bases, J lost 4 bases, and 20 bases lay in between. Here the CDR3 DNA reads TGTGCCAGCAGTTCCAGGGGGGCGGGCGGGCTATACGAGCAGTACTTC. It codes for CASSSRGAGGLYEQYF.

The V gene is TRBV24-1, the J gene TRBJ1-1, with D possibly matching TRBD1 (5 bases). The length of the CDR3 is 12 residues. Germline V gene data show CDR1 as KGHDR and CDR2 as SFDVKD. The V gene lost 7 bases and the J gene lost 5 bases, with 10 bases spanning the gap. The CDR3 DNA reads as TGTGCCACCAGCAGGGAGGGGACTGAAGCTTTCTTT. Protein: CATSREGTEAFF.

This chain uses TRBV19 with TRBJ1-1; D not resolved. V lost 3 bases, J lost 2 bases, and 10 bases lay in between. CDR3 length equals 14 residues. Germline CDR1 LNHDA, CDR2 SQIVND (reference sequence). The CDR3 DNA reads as TGTGCCAGTAGTATTCCGGGGATTAACACTGAAGCTTTCTTT. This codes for CASSIPGINTEAFF.

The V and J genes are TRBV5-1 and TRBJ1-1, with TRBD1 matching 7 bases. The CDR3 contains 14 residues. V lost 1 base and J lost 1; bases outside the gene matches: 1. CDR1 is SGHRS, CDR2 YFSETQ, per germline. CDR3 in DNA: TGCGCCAGCAGCTTGCGACAGGGGAACACTGAAGCTTTCTTT. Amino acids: CASSLRQGNTEAFF.

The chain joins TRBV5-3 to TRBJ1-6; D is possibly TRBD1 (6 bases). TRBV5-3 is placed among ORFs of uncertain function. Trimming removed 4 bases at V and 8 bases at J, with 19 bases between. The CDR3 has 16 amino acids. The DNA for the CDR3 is TGTGCCAGAAGCCGAGGGGGACGCACGGGCGATTCACCCCTCCACTTT. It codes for CARSRGGRTGDSPLHF.